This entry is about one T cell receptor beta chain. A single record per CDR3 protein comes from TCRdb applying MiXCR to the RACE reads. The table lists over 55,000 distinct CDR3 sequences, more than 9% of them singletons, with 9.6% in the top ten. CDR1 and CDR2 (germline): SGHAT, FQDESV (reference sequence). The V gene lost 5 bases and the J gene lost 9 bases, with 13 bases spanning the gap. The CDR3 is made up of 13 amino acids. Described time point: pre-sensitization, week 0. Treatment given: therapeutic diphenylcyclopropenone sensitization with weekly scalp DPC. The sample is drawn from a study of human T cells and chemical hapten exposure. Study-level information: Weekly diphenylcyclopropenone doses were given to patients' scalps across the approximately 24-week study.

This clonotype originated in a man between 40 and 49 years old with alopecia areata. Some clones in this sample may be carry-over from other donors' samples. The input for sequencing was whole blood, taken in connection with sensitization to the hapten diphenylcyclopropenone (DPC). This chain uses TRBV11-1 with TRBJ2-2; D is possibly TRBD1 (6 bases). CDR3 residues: CASSRTDGWELFF. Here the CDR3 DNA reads TGTGCCAGCAGCAGGACAGACGGCTGGGAGCTGTTTTTT. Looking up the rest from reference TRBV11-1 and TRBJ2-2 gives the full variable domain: EAEVAQSPRYKITEKSQAVAFWCDPISGHATLYWYRQILGQGPELLVQFQDESVVDDSQLPKDRFSAERLKGVDSTLKIQPAELGDSAMYLCASSRTDGWELFFGEGSRLTVL.